The 20 T cell receptor beta chains presented below share a single source sample, sequenced in a study of beta chain features in type 1 diabetes. As every portion of the isolated RNA was reverse transcribed, the sequencing read expressed TCRB transcripts. Produced via immunoSEQ multiplex PCR; TCRdb's table is partial and in-frame only. The data contain hundreds of thousands of clones, around 28% of them singletons. Material for sequencing was naive CD4+ T cells from blood. The receptors stem from a man younger than 30 in good health.

The chain employs TRBV30 and TRBJ1-2; a weak D match, TRBD1 (5 bases). The CDR3 consists of 12 residues. Germline CDR1 and CDR2: GTSNPN and SVGIG (reference sequence). The DNA for the CDR3 is TGTGCTAGCGGGGGGATCGGCTATGGCTACACCTTC. It specifies CASGGIGYGYTF. Full variable domain (missing parts from reference TRBV30 and TRBJ1-2): SQTIHQWPATLVQPVGSPLSLECTVEGTSNPNLYWYRQAAGRGLQLLFYSVGIGQISSEVPQNLSASRPQDRQFILSSKKLLLSDSGFYLCASGGIGYGYTFGSGTRLTVV.

The chain employs TRBV2 and TRBJ1-2, with unresolved D. The germline CDR1 and CDR2 sequences are SNHLY and FYNNEI. V lost 6 bases and J lost 2, with 10 bases in between. The CDR3 covers 13 residues. The CDR3 DNA is TGTGCCAGCAGATTGGGCCAGAACTATGGCTACACCTTC. The encoded protein is CASRLGQNYGYTF.

This clone has only one observation. The gene calls are TRBV28 and TRBJ1-2; no clear D gene. V lost 5 bases and J lost 3, with 10 bases in between. This CDR3 spans 13 amino acids. Germline V lookup: CDR1 MDHEN, CDR2 SYDVKM. CDR3 nucleotide sequence: TGTGCCAGCAGTATCACAGAGTACTATGGCTACACCTTC. Its protein product is CASSITEYYGYTF.

V usage is TRBV10-3 and J usage is TRBJ1-4, with D perhaps TRBD1 (5 bases). The V gene's germline CDR1 is ENHRY and CDR2 SYGVKD. This CDR3 comprises 14 residues. The V end lost 4 bases, the J end lost 5 bases, and 11 bases lay between the germline ends. In nucleotides, the CDR3 is TGTGCCATCAGTGCCGGGGCCCAAAATGAAAAACTGTTTTTT. This translates into CAISAGAQNEKLFF.

This chain connects TRBV6-5 to TRBJ1-2; D not certain. There are 15 residues in the CDR3. Germline CDR1 MNHEY, CDR2 SVGAGI. Deletions cut 2 bases from V and 2 bases from J, with 12 bases between. CDR3 DNA sequence: TGTGCCAGCAGTTACGGTAACAGCTTGAACTATGGCTACACCTTC. Encoded protein: CASSYGNSLNYGYTF.

The chain carries TRBV6-6 and TRBJ1-1; perhaps TRBD1 as D (6 bases). The CDR3 totals 13 residues. Germline V CDR1 and CDR2: MNHNY, SVGAGI (reference sequence). Trimming stripped 8 bases from V and 2 bases from J, with 12 bases between. In DNA, the CDR3 is TGTGCCAGCCACAGGGAGCCAAACACTGAAGCTTTCTTT. Translating gives CASHREPNTEAFF.

This chain joins TRBV28 and TRBJ2-1; D gene uncertain. Germline V CDR1 and CDR2: MDHEN, SYDVKM. The CDR3 has 13 amino acids. The V end lost 10 bases, the J end lost 0 bases, and 10 bases lay between the germline ends. The CDR3 protein is CATTQSSYNEQFF. The CDR3 nucleotides are TGTGCCACTACGCAGAGCTCCTACAATGAGCAGTTCTTC.

The J gene is TRBJ2-7, the V gene TRBV25-1, with D possibly matching TRBD1 (6 bases). Germline CDR1 reads MGHDK; CDR2 reads SYGVNS. The CDR3 covers 13 residues. Trimming removed 4 bases at V and 0 bases at J, with 7 bases between. CDR3 region: CASSAGHSYEQYF. CDR3 DNA sequence: TGTGCCAGCAGTGCGGGACACTCCTACGAGCAGTACTTC.

J is TRBJ2-7 and V is TRBV7-9; D possibly corresponds to TRBD1 (5 bases). V was cut by 1 base and J by 6 bases, with 10 bases left in between. Germline loops: CDR1 SEHNR, CDR2 FQNEAQ (reference sequence). CDR3 length equals 13 residues. The CDR3 nucleotides are TGTGCCAGCAGCTTAGTTCTAGGGGCCGAGCAGTACTTC. Translating it yields CASSLVLGAEQYF. Full variable domain (remainder filled in from reference TRBV7-9 and TRBJ2-7): DTGVSQNPRHKITKRGQNVTFRCDPISEHNRLYWYRQTLGQGPEFLTYFQNEAQLEKSRLLSDRFSAERPKGSFSTLEIQRTEQGDSAMYLCASSLVLGAEQYFGPGTRLTVT.

The rearrangement uses TRBV30 and TRBJ2-4, with D perhaps TRBD2 (7 bases). CDR1 and CDR2 (germline): GTSNPN, SVGIG (reference sequence). V was trimmed by 4 bases and J by 9 bases, leaving 16 bases between them. CDR3 length: 13 residues. This CDR3 reads CAWTVRGGVIQYF. The CDR3 DNA follows: TGTGCCTGGACCGTAAGGGGGGGAGTCATTCAGTACTTC.

This clone was detected only a few times. The J gene is TRBJ1-4, the V gene TRBV4-3; D gene unclear. The CDR3 runs to 15 residues. Germline values: CDR1 LGHNA, CDR2 YSLEER. With 3 bases removed from V and 8 bases from J, the gap between germline ends came to 16 bases. CDR3 DNA sequence: TGCGCCAGCAGCCATTTAGGACCCGCTGGGGAAAAACTGTTTTTT. Amino acids: CASSHLGPAGEKLFF.

The chain carries TRBV30 and TRBJ2-5; 13 bases agree with TRBD2. The CDR3 loop spans 16 amino acids. Germline V gene lookup returns CDR1 GTSNPN and CDR2 SVGIG (reference sequence). The trim removed 2 bases at V and 5 bases at J, leaving 8 bases unmatched. The CDR3, as DNA: TGTGCCTGGAGTCCTTGGACTAGCGGGAGTAAGGAGACCCAGTACTTC. Protein sequence: CAWSPWTSGSKETQYF.

In its sample, this clone was seen a few times. The genes are TRBV29-1 and TRBJ1-2; D possibly corresponds to TRBD1 (6 bases). The CDR3 is 11 residues long. CDR1 SQVTM and CDR2 ANQGSEA come from the germline V gene. The V and J ends lost 7 bases and 7 bases respectively, with 13 bases between them. The CDR3 DNA is TGCAGCGCCCGGGGGCGCCGTGGCTACACCTTC. It translates to CSARGRRGYTF.

This clone was seen just once. CDR3: CASRPGQGGGQYF. CDR3 DNA: TGTGCCAGCAGGCCGGGACAGGGAGGGGGGCAGTACTTC. V and J are TRBV27 and TRBJ2-7; 9 nucleotides agree with TRBD1. CDR1 and CDR2 (germline): MNHEY, SMNVEV (reference sequence). The CDR3 has 13 residues. The V gene end was trimmed by 6 bases and the J gene end by 9 bases; junction bases not matched to a gene: 9.

This clone turned up a few times. This rearrangement joins TRBV25-1 to TRBJ2-6; no definite D call. Trimming removed 2 bases from V and 3 bases from J, with 2 bases in between. There are 13 residues in the CDR3. Germline loops: CDR1 MGHDK, CDR2 SYGVNS. The CDR3 loop is CASSERGANVLTF. In DNA form, the CDR3 reads TGTGCCAGCAGTGAACGTGGGGCCAACGTCCTGACTTTC.

This clone showed up just a few times. The V and J genes are TRBV29-1 and TRBJ1-1, with D perhaps matching TRBD1 (5 bases). With 4 bases removed from V and 3 bases from J, the gap between germline ends came to 9 bases. The CDR3 totals 12 residues. Germline values: CDR1 SQVTM, CDR2 ANQGSEA. The CDR3 DNA sequence: TGCAGCGTTGCCAAGGGGTACACTGAAGCTTTCTTT. Its protein product is CSVAKGYTEAFF. Using reference TRBV29-1 and TRBJ1-1 for the parts outside the CDR3, the full variable domain is SAVISQKPSRDICQRGTSLTIQCQVDSQVTMMFWYRQQPGQSLTLIATANQGSEATYESGFVIDKFPISRPNLTFSTLTVSNMSPEDSSIYLCSVAKGYTEAFFGQGTRLTVV.

This clone was observed a few times. J is TRBJ2-3 and V is TRBV9, with 12 bases fitting TRBD2. The CDR3 length is 17 residues. Germline values: CDR1 SGDLS, CDR2 YYNGEE. J lost 3 bases, V lost 3 bases, and 8 bases had no gene match. CDR3: CASSETTSGSGTDTQYF. The CDR3 nucleotides are TGTGCCAGCAGCGAGACGACTAGCGGGAGTGGGACAGATACGCAGTATTTT.

The chain uses TRBV29-1 and TRBJ1-1; no firm D call. The length of the CDR3 is 13 residues. CDR1 SQVTM and CDR2 ANQGSEA come from the germline V gene. V lost 6 bases, J lost 4 bases, and 15 bases lay in between. CDR3 residues: CSVGPGLSTEAFF. CDR3 nucleotides: TGCAGCGTAGGTCCGGGGTTGTCCACTGAAGCTTTCTTT.

The chain employs TRBV7-9 and TRBJ2-7, with 8 bases matching TRBD1. The germline CDR1 and CDR2 sequences are SEHNR and FQNEAQ (reference sequence). J gave up 2 bases and V 4 bases, and 10 bases lay outside the gene matches. The CDR3 is made up of 16 amino acids. CDR3 DNA: TGTGCCAGCAGCTCGCAGGCCGGGACAGGCGCCTACGAGCAGTACTTC. This codes for CASSSQAGTGAYEQYF.

J is TRBJ2-3 and V is TRBV9, with D tentatively TRBD2 (6 bases). Trimming took 4 bases from V and 8 from J, leaving 20 bases between them. Germline V gene lookup returns CDR1 SGDLS and CDR2 YYNGEE. This CDR3 is built from 15 residues. DNA of the CDR3: TGTGCCAGCAGCCCCCGGTTGAGGGAGGAGGGTACGCAGTATTTT. Its protein product is CASSPRLREEGTQYF.